This TCR beta chain came from a study of identical twins. This clonotype has only a few counts. Via MiXCR, TCRdb re-called the 5' RACE reads, giving one row per CDR3 protein. The sample has hundreds of thousands of distinct CDR3 sequences, about 20% seen once. Looked up from germline, CDR1 is SGHDT and CDR2 is YYEEEE. The V end lost 2 bases, the J end lost 3 bases, and 12 bases lay between the germline ends. The CDR3 extends over 14 amino acids. This same sample was also part of a study on T cells expressing NK-cell markers.

The specimen sequenced was PBMCs. The V gene is TRBV5-6, the J gene TRBJ2-7; no reliable D call. The sequence was collected from a woman between 18 and 29 years old in good health. Written as DNA, the CDR3 is TGTGCCAGCAGCTTTGGGTCAGGTGACTACGAGCAGTACTTC. It yields the protein CASSFGSGDYEQYF.